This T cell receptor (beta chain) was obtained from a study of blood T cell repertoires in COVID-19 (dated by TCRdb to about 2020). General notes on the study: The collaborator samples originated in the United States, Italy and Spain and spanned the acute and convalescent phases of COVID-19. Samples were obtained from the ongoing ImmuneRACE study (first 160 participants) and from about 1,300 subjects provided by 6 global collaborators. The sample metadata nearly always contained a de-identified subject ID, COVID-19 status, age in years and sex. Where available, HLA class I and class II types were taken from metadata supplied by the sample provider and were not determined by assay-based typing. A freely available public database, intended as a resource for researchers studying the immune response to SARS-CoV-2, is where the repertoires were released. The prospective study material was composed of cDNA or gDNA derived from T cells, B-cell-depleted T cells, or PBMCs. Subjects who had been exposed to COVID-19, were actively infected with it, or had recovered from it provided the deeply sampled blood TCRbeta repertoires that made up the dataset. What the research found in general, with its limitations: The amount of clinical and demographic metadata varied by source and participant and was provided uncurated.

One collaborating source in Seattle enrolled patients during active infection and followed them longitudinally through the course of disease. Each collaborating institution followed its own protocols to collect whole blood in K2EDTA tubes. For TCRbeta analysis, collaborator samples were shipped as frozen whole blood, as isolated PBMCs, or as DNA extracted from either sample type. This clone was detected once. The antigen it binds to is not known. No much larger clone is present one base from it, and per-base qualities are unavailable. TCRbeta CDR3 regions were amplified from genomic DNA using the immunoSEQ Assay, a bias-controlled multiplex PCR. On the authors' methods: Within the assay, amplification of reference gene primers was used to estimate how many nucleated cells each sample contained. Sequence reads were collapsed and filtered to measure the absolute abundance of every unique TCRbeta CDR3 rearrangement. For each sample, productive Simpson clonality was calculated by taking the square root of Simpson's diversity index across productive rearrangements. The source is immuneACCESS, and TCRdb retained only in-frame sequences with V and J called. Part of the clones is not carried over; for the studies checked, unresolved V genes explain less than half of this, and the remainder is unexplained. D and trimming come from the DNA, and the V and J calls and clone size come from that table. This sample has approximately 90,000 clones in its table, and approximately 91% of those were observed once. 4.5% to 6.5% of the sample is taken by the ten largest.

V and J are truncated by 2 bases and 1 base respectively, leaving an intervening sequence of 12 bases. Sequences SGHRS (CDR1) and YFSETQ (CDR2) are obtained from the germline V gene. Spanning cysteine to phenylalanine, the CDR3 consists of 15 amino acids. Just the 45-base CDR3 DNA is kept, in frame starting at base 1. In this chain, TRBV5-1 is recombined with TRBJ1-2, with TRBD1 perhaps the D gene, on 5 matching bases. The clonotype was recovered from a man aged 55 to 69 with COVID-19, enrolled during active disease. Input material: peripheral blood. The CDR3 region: CASSLGSGLNYGYTF. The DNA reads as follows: TGCGCCAGCAGCTTAGGATCGGGACTTAACTATGGCTACACCTTC. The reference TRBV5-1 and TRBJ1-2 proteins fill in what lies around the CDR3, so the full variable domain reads KAGVTQTPRYLIKTRGQQVTLSCSPISGHRSVSWYQQTPGQGLQFLFEYFSETQRNKGNFPGRFSGRQFSNSRSEMNVSTLELGDSALYLCASSLGSGLNYGYTFGSGTRLTVV.